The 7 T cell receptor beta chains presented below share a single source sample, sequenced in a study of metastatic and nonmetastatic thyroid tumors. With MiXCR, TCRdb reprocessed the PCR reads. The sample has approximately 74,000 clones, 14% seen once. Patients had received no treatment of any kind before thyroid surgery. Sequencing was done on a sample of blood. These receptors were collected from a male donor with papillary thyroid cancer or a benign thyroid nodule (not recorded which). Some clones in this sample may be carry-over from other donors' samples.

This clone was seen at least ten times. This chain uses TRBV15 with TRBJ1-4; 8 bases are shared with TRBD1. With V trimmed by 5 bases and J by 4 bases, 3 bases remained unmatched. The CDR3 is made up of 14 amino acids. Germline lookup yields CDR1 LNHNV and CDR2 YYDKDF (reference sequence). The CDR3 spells CATSRGQGNEKLFF. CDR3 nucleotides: TGTGCCACCAGCCGTGGACAGGGTAATGAAAAACTGTTTTTT.

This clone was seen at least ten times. CDR3 in amino acids: CASSSGTVNNEQFF. The DNA for the CDR3 is TGTGCCAGCAGCTCCGGGACCGTGAACAATGAGCAGTTCTTC. This sequence joins TRBV7-9 and TRBJ2-1; the D gene could be TRBD1 or TRBD2 (5 bases each). Germline-derived CDR1 and CDR2 are SEHNR and FQNEAQ (reference sequence). V shed 4 bases and J shed 5 bases, with 12 bases lying between them. This CDR3 has 14 residues.

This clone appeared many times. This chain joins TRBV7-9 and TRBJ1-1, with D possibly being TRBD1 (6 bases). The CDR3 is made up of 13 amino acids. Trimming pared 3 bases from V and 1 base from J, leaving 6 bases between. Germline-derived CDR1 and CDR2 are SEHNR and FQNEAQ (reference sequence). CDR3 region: CASSLTGNTEAFF. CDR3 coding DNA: TGTGCCAGCAGCTTGACAGGGAACACTGAAGCTTTCTTT.

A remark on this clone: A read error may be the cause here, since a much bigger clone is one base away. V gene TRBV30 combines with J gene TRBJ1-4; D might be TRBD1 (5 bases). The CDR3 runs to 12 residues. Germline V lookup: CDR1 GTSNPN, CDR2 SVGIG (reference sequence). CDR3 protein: CARGATNEKLSF. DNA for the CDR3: TGTGCCCGCGGGGCAACTAATGAAAAACTGTCTTTT.

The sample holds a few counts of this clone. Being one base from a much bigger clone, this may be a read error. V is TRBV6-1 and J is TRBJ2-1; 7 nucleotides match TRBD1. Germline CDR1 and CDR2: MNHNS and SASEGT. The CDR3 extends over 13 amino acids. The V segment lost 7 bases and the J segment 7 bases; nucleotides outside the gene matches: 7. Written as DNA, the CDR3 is TGTGCCAGCATCCAGAGACAGGGAAATGAGCAGTTCTTC. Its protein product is CASIQRQGNEQFF.

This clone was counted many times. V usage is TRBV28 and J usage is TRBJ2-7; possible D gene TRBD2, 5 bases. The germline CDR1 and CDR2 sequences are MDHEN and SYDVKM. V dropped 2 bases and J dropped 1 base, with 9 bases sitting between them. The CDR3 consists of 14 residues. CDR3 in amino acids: CASSLGRESYEQYF. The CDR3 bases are TGTGCCAGCAGTTTAGGACGGGAATCCTACGAGCAGTACTTC.

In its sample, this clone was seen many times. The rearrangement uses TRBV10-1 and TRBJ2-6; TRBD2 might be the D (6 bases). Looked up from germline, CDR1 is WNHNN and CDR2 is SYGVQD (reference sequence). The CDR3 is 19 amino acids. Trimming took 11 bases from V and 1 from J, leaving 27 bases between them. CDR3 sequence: CARLYLSRIRGSGANVLTF. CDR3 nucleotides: TGCGCCCGCCTTTATCTGTCGAGGATCCGGGGGTCTGGGGCCAACGTCCTGACTTTC.